The 16 T cell receptor beta chains below all came from one sample that was sequenced in a study of OX40 agonist ivuxolimab in advanced cancers. Clones were sequenced by immunoSEQ multiplex PCR, and TCRdb holds only the in-frame ones, with some missing. The table has 49,000 or so clones, 80% to 90% seen once; the top ten hold roughly 2.5%. Sample: CD4+ or CD8+ T cells sorted from blood, taken in a trial of the OX40 agonist ivuxolimab. The source of these receptors is an adult with an advanced solid tumor such as melanoma, head and neck, liver or kidney cancer.

The chain carries TRBV23-1 and TRBJ2-7; possible D gene TRBD1, 6 bases. TRBV23-1 is marked as an open reading frame, function uncertain. This CDR3 spans 13 amino acids. Trimming removed 1 base at V and 5 bases at J, with 9 bases between. CDR3 protein: CASSQCRGHEQYF. The CDR3, as DNA: TGCGCCAGCAGTCAATGCAGGGGCCACGAGCAGTACTTC.

J is TRBJ2-3 and V is TRBV5-1; 7 bases agree with TRBD1. The CDR3 spans 15 residues. Germline V lookup: CDR1 SGHRS, CDR2 YFSETQ. V lost 0 bases, J lost 2 bases, and 3 bases stayed unmatched. The CDR3 DNA reads as TGCGCCAGCAGCTTGGGGGACAGAGCCACAGATACGCAGTATTTT. This codes for CASSLGDRATDTQYF.

This chain connects TRBV7-8 to TRBJ2-7; D is unresolved. The V gene's germline CDR1 is SGHVS and CDR2 FQNEAQ. V lost 1 base and J lost 1, with 11 bases in between. The CDR3 is 15 amino acids. The CDR3 DNA follows: TGTGCCAGCAGCTTAGAAGTGCGATTATCCTACGAGCAGTACTTC. It is translated as CASSLEVRLSYEQYF. The entire variable domain, with the rest obtained from reference TRBV7-8 and TRBJ2-7, is as follows: GAGVSQSPRYKVAKRGQDVALRCDPISGHVSLFWYQQALGQGPEFLTYFQNEAQLDKSGLPSDRFFAERPEGSVSTLKIQRTQQEDSAVYLCASSLEVRLSYEQYFGPGTRLTVT.

V gene TRBV6-5 combines with J gene TRBJ2-7; no reliable D call. V lost 5 bases and J lost 2, with 13 bases in between. This CDR3 region has 14 residues. Per germline, CDR1 MNHEY and CDR2 SVGAGI. CDR3 in DNA: TGTGCCAGCAGTATCGACGTCACAGCCTACGAGCAGTACTTC. It encodes CASSIDVTAYEQYF.

The chain carries TRBV29-1 and TRBJ2-3; a weak D match, TRBD1 (5 bases). Trimming shortened V by 7 bases and J by 0 bases, and 14 bases separated the two germline ends. This CDR3 contains 14 residues. Germline values: CDR1 SQVTM, CDR2 ANQGSEA. This chain's CDR3 is CSAPPRQSTDTQYF. The CDR3 nucleotides are TGCAGCGCACCTCCGAGACAGAGCACAGATACGCAGTATTTT.

This clone was counted a few times. V is TRBV4-2 and J is TRBJ1-6; D may be TRBD1 (5 bases). The CDR3 extends over 15 amino acids. V dropped 5 bases and J dropped 5 bases, with 13 bases sitting between them. Germline V gene sequence: CDR1 LGHNA, CDR2 YNFKEQ. The CDR3 protein is CASSEGTYHNSPLHF. The CDR3 DNA reads as TGTGCCAGCAGCGAAGGGACGTATCATAATTCACCCCTCCACTTT.

This CDR3 reads CASSQDPGTSGRTGELFF. The CDR3 nucleotides are TGTGCCAGCAGCCAAGATCCAGGGACTAGCGGGAGAACCGGGGAGCTGTTTTTT. The V and J genes are TRBV4-2 and TRBJ2-2, with TRBD2 matching over 14 bases. CDR3 length: 18 amino acids. Germline V gene lookup returns CDR1 LGHNA and CDR2 YNFKEQ. Unmatched junction bases numbered 5, after V lost 0 bases and J lost 5 bases.

This rearrangement joins TRBV5-1 to TRBJ2-1; 14 bases line up with TRBD2. The CDR3 is made up of 17 amino acids. The V segment lost 4 bases and the J segment 3 bases; nucleotides outside the gene matches: 6. Germline-derived CDR1 and CDR2 are SGHRS and YFSETQ. The CDR3 sequence: CASSKGLAGEHYNEQFF. CDR3 sequence (DNA): TGCGCCAGCAGCAAGGGACTAGCGGGGGAACACTACAATGAGCAGTTCTTC. Looking up the rest from reference TRBV5-1 and TRBJ2-1 gives the full variable domain: KAGVTQTPRYLIKTRGQQVTLSCSPISGHRSVSWYQQTPGQGLQFLFEYFSETQRNKGNFPGRFSGRQFSNSRSEMNVSTLELGDSALYLCASSKGLAGEHYNEQFFGPGTRLTVL.

This clone was detected only a few times. V and J are TRBV25-1 and TRBJ1-5; D gene unclear. Trimming took off 3 bases at V and 0 bases at J, with 6 bases between the two ends. The CDR3 has 14 residues. Germline CDR1 reads MGHDK; CDR2 reads SYGVNS. This CDR3 reads CASSDRNSNQPQHF. The CDR3, as DNA: TGTGCCAGCAGTGACAGGAATAGCAATCAGCCCCAGCATTTT.

The J gene is TRBJ1-3, the V gene TRBV11-2; D remains unclear. Trimming pared 1 base from V and 0 bases from J, leaving 4 bases between. The CDR3 consists of 14 residues. Germline V gene lookup returns CDR1 SGHAT and CDR2 FQNNGV. CDR3 amino acids: CASSLAGSGNTIYF. In DNA, the CDR3 is TGTGCCAGCAGCTTAGCCGGCTCTGGAAACACCATATATTTT.

The rearrangement links TRBV11-2 to TRBJ1-1; 9 bases line up with TRBD1. J gave up 7 bases and V 4 bases, and 7 bases lay outside the gene matches. CDR1 and CDR2 (germline): SGHAT, FQNNGV. The CDR3 consists of 14 residues. The CDR3 region has the DNA TGTGCCAGCAGCTCAGGACAGGGGACTGATGAAGCTTTCTTT. It is translated as CASSSGQGTDEAFF.

The chain couples TRBV5-1 to TRBJ2-7, with 7 bases aligning to TRBD2. In germline, CDR1 is SGHRS, CDR2 YFSETQ. The CDR3 extends over 15 amino acids. Unmatched junction bases numbered 9, after V lost 4 bases and J lost 2 bases. The CDR3 nucleotides read TGCGCCAGCAGCACCGAAGCGGGGCGGACCTACGAGCAGTACTTC. Translating gives CASSTEAGRTYEQYF.

The V call is TRBV19, the J call TRBJ2-7; 11 bases match TRBD1. CDR1 LNHDA and CDR2 SQIVND come from the germline V gene (reference sequence). The ends lost 5 bases at V and 4 bases at J; junction bases unmatched: 7. This CDR3 comprises 15 residues. The CDR3 loop is CASSPRTGGRYEQYF. The CDR3 DNA is TGTGCCAGTAGTCCCCGGACAGGGGGCAGGTACGAGCAGTACTTC.

The CDR3 reads CASSLSAGVPGTFYNEQFF. CDR3 nucleotides: TGTGCCAGCAGCCTTTCGGCTGGAGTCCCCGGGACTTTCTACAATGAGCAGTTCTTC. V is TRBV11-1 and J is TRBJ2-1; D may be TRBD2 (6 bases). Trimming cost V 5 bases and J 3 bases, with 26 bases left between them. This CDR3 has 19 residues. CDR1 is SGHAT and CDR2 is FQDESV in the germline V gene (reference sequence).

This chain links TRBV10-3 with TRBJ2-1; D perhaps matches TRBD1 (5 bases). V gave up 6 bases and J gave up 2 bases, with 14 bases separating them. Germline CDR1 is ENHRY and CDR2 is SYGVKD. This CDR3 comprises 15 residues. The CDR3: CAIRDTGSPYNEQFF. The CDR3 bases are TGTGCCATCAGGGACACAGGATCACCCTACAATGAGCAGTTCTTC.

The V and J genes are TRBV7-2 and TRBJ1-1, with D possibly TRBD1 on 5 matching bases. Germline V lookup: CDR1 SGHTA, CDR2 FQGNSA. V was cut by 1 base and J by 4 bases, with 10 bases left in between. The CDR3 runs to 14 residues. CDR3 protein: CASSLEGTVTEAFF. In DNA, the CDR3 is TGTGCCAGCAGCTTAGAAGGGACGGTCACTGAAGCTTTCTTT.